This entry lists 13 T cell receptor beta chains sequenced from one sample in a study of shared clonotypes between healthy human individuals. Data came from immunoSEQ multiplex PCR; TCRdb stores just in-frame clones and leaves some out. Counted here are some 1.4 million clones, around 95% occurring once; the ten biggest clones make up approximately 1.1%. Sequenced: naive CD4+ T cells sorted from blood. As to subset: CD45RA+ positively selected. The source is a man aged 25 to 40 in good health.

Written as DNA, the CDR3 is TGTGCCAGTAGTATCACCGGGACCGGAACAACCCATGGCTACACCTTC. It codes for CASSITGTGTTHGYTF. This chain uses TRBV19 with TRBJ1-2; D might be TRBD1 (5 bases). This CDR3 contains 16 residues. V was pared by 3 bases and J by 6 bases, with 20 bases between. Germline V gene data show CDR1 as LNHDA and CDR2 as SQIVND (reference sequence).

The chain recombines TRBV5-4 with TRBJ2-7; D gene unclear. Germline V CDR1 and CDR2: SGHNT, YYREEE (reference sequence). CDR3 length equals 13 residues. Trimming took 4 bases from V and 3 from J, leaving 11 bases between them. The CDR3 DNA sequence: TGTGCCAGCAGCGTCCCAGGTATCTACGAGCAGTACTTC. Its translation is CASSVPGIYEQYF.

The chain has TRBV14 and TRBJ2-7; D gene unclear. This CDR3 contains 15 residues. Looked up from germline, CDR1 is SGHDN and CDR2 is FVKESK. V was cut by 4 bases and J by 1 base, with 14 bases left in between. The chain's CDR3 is CASSPKLVASYEQYF. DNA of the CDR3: TGTGCCAGCAGCCCGAAGCTGGTTGCTTCCTACGAGCAGTACTTC.

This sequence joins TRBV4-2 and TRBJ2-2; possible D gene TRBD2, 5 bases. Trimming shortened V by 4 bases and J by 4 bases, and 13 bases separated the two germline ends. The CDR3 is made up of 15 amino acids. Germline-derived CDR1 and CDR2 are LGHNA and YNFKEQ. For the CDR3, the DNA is TGTGCCAGCAGCCTTCGGGCTAGCCTCACCGGGGAGCTGTTTTTT. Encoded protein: CASSLRASLTGELFF.

The chain's CDR3 is CASSETGLVYEQYF. The CDR3 region has the DNA TGTGCCAGCAGCGAAACGGGACTAGTCTACGAGCAGTACTTC. The chain recombines TRBV7-9 with TRBJ2-7; TRBD2 matches 8 bases. Germline V gives CDR1 SEHNR, CDR2 FQNEAQ (reference sequence). The trim removed 5 bases at V and 3 bases at J, leaving 6 bases unmatched. The CDR3 loop spans 14 amino acids.

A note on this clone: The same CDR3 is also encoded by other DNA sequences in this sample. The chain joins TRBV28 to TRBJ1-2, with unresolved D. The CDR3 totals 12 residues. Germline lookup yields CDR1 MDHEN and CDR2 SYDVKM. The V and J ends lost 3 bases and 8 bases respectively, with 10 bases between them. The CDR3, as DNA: TGTGCCAGCAGTTTGGAGGGTTTAGGCTACACCTTC. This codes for CASSLEGLGYTF.

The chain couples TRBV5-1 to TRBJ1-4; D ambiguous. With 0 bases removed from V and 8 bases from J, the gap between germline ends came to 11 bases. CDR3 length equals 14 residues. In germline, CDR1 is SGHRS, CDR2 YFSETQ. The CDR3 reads CASSLAGIGEKLFF. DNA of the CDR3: TGCGCCAGCAGCTTGGCGGGTATTGGGGAAAAACTGTTTTTT. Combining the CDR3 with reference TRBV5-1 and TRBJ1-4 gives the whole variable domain KAGVTQTPRYLIKTRGQQVTLSCSPISGHRSVSWYQQTPGQGLQFLFEYFSETQRNKGNFPGRFSGRQFSNSRSEMNVSTLELGDSALYLCASSLAGIGEKLFFGSGTQLSVL.

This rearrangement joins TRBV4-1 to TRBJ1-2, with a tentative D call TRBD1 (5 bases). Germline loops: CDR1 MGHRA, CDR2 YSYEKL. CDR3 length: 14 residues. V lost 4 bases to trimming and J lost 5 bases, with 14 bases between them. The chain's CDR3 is CASSPSGVRYGYTF. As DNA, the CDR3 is TGCGCCAGCAGCCCGTCGGGGGTTAGGTATGGCTACACCTTC.

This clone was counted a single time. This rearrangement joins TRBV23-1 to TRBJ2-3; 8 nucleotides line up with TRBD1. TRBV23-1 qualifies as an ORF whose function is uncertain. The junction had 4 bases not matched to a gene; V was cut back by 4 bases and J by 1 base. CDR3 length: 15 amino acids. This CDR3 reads CASSRKDRGTDTQYF. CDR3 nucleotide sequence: TGCGCCAGCAGTCGTAAGGACAGGGGCACAGATACGCAGTATTTT.

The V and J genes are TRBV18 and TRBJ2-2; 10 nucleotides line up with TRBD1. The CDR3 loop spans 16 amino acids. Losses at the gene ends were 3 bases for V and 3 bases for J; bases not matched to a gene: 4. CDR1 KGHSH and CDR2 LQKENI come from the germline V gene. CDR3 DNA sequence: TGTGCCAGCTCACCTACGACAGGGGGCTACACCGGGGAGCTGTTTTTT. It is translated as CASSPTTGGYTGELFF. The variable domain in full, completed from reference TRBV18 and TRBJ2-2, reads NAGVMQNPRHLVRRRGQEARLRCSPMKGHSHVYWYRQLPEEGLKFMVYLQKENIIDESGMPKERFSAEFPKEGPSILRIQQVVRGDSAAYFCASSPTTGGYTGELFFGEGSRLTVL.

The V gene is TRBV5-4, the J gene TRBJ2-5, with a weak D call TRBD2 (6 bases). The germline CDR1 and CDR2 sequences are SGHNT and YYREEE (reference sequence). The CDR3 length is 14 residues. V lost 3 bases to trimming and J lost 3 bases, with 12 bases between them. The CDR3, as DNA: TGTGCCAGCAGCTCCGCAGGCGGGGAAGAGACCCAGTACTTC. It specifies CASSSAGGEETQYF.

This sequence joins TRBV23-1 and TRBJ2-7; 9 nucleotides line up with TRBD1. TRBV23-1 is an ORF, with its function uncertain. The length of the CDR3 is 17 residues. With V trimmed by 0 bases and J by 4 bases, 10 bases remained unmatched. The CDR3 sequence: CASSQSRTGTGFYEQYF. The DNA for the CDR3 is TGCGCCAGCAGTCAATCGAGGACCGGGACAGGGTTTTACGAGCAGTACTTC.

This CDR3 reads CASSITGSRTEAFF. CDR3 DNA sequence: TGTGCCAGCAGCATAACAGGGTCGCGCACTGAAGCTTTCTTT. The chain links TRBV5-4 to TRBJ1-1; the D gene is possibly TRBD1 (6 bases). Looked up from germline, CDR1 is SGHNT and CDR2 is YYREEE (reference sequence). Trimming took 4 bases from V and 4 from J, leaving 14 bases between them. The CDR3 spans 14 residues.